This T cell receptor beta chain was identified during a study of response to subunit inactivated influenza vaccine. Points from the study as a whole: It was suggested by the authors that few new T cells are recruited by each seasonal influenza vaccination.

J gave up 1 base and V 5 bases, and 12 bases lay outside the gene matches. CDR1 and CDR2 from the germline V gene are DFQATT and SNEGSKA (reference sequence). This CDR3 contains 16 residues. This clonotype has only a few counts. Its antigen remains unknown. TCRdb reprocessed the RT-PCR reads via MiXCR and lists one record per CDR3 protein. The sample carries 430,000 or so distinct CDR3 sequences, about a tenth recorded once. The receptor's source is a man aged 45-60 years who received an inactivated influenza vaccine. The chain employs TRBV20-1 and TRBJ2-7; 9 positions agree with TRBD2. The material sequenced was PBMCs from blood, taken about 40 days after vaccination. The CDR3 spells CSAVGASGILSYEQYF. In DNA form, the CDR3 reads TGCAGTGCTGTGGGGGCTAGCGGGATCCTTTCCTACGAGCAGTACTTC.